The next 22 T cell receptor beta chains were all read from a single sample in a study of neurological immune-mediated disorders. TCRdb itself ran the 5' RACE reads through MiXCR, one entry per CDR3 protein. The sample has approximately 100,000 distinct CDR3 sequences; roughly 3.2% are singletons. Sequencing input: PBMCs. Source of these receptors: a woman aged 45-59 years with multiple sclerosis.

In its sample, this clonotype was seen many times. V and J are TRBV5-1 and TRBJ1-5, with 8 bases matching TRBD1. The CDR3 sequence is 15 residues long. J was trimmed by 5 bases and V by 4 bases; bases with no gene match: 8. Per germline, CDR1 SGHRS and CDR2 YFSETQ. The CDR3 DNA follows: TGCGCCAGCAGCCTCGAGGCAGGGGGCTATCAGCCCCAGCATTTT. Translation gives CASSLEAGGYQPQHF. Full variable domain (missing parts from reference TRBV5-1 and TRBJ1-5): KAGVTQTPRYLIKTRGQQVTLSCSPISGHRSVSWYQQTPGQGLQFLFEYFSETQRNKGNFPGRFSGRQFSNSRSEMNVSTLELGDSALYLCASSLEAGGYQPQHFGDGTRLSIL.

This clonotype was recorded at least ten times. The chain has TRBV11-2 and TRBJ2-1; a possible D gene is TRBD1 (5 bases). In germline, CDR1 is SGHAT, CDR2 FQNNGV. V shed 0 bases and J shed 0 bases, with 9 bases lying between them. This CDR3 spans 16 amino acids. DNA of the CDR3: TGTGCCAGCAGCTTAGATGGAGACAGCTCCTACAATGAGCAGTTCTTC. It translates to CASSLDGDSSYNEQFF.

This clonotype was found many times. The CDR3 DNA follows: TGTGCCAGCAGCGCCGCTAGCGGTTGCACAGATACGCAGTATTTT. It codes for CASSAASGCTDTQYF. J is TRBJ2-3 and V is TRBV21-1; no check of the table's D call, TRBD2, against the DNA was made. TRBV21-1 is a recognized pseudogene. The length of the CDR3 is 15 residues.

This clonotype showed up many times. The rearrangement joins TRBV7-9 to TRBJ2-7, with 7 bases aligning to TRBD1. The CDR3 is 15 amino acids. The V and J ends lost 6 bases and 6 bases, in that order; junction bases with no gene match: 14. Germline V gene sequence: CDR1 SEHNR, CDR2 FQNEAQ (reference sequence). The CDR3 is CASSLAGGRSGEQYF. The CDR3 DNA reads TGTGCCAGCAGTCTGGCAGGGGGTCGGTCGGGCGAGCAGTACTTC.

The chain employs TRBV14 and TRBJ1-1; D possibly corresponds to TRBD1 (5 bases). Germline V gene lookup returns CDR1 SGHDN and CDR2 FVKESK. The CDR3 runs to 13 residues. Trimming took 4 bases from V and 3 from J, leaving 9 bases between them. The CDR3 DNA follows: TGTGCCAGCAGCCCAGGGCCCTACACTGAAGCTTTCTTT. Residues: CASSPGPYTEAFF.

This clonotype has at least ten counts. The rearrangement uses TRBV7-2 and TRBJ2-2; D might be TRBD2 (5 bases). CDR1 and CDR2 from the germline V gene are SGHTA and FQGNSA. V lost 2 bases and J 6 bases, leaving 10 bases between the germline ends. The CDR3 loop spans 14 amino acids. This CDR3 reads CASSLTRGAGELFF. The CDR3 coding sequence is TGTGCCAGCAGCTTAACCCGGGGTGCCGGGGAGCTGTTTTTT.

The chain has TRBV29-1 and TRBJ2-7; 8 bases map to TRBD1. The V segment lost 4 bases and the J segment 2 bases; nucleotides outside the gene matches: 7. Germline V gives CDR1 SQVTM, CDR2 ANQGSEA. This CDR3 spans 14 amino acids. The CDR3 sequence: CSVATGTGTYEQYF. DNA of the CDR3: TGCAGCGTTGCTACCGGGACAGGAACCTACGAGCAGTACTTC.

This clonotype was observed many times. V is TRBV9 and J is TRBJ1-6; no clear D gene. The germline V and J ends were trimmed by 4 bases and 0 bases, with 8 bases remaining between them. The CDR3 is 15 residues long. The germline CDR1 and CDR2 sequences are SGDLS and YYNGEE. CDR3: CASSPTDSYNSPLHF. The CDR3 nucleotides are TGTGCCAGCAGCCCCACCGACTCCTATAATTCACCCCTCCACTTT.

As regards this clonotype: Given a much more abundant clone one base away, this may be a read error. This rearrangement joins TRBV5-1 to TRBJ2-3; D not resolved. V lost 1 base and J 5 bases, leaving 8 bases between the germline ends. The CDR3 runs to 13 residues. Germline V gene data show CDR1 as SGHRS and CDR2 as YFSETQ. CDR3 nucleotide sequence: TGCGCCAGCAGCTTGATAGACCTAGATACGCAGTATTTT. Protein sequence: CASSLIDLDTQYF.

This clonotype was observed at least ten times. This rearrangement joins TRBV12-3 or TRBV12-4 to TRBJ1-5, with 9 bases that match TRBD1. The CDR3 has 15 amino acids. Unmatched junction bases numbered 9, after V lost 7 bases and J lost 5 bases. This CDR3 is CASTPTDRGYQPQHF. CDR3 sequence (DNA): TGTGCCAGCACCCCCACTGACAGGGGGTATCAGCCCCAGCATTTT.

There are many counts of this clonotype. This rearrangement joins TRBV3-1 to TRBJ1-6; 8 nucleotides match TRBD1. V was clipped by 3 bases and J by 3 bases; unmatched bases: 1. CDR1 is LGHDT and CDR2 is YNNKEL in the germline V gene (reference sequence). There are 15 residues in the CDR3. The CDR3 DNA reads TGTGCCAGCAGCCAGGGGACAGGCTATAATTCACCCCTCCACTTT. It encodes CASSQGTGYNSPLHF.

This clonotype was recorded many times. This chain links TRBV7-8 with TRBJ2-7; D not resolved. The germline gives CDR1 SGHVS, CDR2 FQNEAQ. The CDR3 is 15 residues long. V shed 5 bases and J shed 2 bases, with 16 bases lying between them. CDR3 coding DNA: TGTGCCAGCAGCCCCGTTCGGCGCGGTACCTACGAGCAGTACTTC. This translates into CASSPVRRGTYEQYF.

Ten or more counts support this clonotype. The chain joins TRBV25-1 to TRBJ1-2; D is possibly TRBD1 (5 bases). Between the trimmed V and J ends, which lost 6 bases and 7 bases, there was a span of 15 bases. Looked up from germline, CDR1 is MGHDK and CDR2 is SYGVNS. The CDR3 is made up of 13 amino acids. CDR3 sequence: CASRAGAWGGYTF. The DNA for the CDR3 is TGTGCCAGCAGAGCCGGGGCCTGGGGTGGCTACACCTTC.

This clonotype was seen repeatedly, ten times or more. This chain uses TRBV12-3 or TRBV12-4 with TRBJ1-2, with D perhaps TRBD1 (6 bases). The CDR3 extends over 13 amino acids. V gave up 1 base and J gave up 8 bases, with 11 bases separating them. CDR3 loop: CASSLDRVGGYTF. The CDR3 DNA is TGTGCCAGCAGTTTAGACAGGGTCGGAGGCTACACCTTC.

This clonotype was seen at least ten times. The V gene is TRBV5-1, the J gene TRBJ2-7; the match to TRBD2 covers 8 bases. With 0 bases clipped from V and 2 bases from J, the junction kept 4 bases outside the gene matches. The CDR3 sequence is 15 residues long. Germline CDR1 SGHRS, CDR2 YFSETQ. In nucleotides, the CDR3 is TGCGCCAGCAGCTTGGGACTAGCGCTTACCTACGAGCAGTACTTC. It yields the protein CASSLGLALTYEQYF.

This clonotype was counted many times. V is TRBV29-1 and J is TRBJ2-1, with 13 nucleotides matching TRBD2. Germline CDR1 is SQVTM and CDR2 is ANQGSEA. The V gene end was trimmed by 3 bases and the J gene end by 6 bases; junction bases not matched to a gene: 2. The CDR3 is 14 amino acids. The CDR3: CSVEGLAGFNEQFF. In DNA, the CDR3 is TGCAGCGTTGAGGGACTAGCGGGGTTCAATGAGCAGTTCTTC.

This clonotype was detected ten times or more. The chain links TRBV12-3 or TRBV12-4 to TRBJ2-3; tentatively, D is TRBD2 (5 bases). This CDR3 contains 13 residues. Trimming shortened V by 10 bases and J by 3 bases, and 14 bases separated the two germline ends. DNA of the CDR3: TGTGCCACCTGGGCGGGTGGGACAGATACGCAGTATTTT. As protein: CATWAGGTDTQYF.

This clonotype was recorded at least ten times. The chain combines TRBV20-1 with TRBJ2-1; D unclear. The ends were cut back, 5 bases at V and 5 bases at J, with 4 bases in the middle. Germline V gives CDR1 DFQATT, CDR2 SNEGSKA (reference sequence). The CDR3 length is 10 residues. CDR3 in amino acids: CSAADNEQFF. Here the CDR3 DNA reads TGCAGTGCTGCCGACAATGAGCAGTTCTTC.

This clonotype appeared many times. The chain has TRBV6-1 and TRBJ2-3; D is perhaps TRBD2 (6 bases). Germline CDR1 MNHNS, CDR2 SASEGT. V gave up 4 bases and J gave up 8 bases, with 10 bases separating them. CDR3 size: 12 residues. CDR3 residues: CASSAAGGTQYF. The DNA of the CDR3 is TGTGCCAGCAGTGCCGCCGGGGGTACGCAGTATTTT.

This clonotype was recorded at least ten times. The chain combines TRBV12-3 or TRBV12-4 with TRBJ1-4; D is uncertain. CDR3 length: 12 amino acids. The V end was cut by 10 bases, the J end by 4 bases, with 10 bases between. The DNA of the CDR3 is TGTGCCACCCGGTTAGTTAATGAAAAACTGTTTTTT. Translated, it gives CATRLVNEKLFF.

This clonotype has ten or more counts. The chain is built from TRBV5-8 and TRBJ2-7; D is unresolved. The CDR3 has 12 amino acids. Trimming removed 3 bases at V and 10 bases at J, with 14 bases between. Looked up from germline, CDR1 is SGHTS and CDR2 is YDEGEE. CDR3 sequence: CASSSSERAQYF. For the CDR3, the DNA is TGTGCCAGCAGCTCAAGTGAAAGGGCCCAGTACTTC.

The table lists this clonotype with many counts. CDR3 DNA sequence: TGCGCCAGCAGCTTGGTTCAGGGGACACAAATGGATACGCAGTATTTT. This gives the protein CASSLVQGTQMDTQYF. J is TRBJ2-3 and V is TRBV5-1; TRBD1 might be the D (6 bases). CDR1 and CDR2 from the germline V gene are SGHRS and YFSETQ. The CDR3 runs to 16 residues. Trimming took off 0 bases at V and 6 bases at J, with 17 bases between the two ends.